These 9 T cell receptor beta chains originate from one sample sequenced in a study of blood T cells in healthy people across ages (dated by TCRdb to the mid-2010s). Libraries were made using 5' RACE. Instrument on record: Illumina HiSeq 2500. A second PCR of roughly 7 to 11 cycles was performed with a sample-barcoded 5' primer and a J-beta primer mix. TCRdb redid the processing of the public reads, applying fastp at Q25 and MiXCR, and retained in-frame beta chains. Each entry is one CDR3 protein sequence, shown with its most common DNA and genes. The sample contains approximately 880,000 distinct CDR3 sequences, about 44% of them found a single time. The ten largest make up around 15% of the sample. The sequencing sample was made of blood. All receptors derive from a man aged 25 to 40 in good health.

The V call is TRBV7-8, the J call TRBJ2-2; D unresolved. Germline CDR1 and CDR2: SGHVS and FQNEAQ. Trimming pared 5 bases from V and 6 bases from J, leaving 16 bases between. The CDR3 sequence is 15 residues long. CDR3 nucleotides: TGTGCCAGCAGCCTTCCAACTTCCTTAGCCGGGGAGCTGTTTTTT. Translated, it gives CASSLPTSLAGELFF.

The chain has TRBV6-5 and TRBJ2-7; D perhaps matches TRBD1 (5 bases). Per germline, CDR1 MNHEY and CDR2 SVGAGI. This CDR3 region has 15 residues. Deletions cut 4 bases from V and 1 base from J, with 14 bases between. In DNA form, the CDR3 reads TGTGCCAGCAGTTCCAGAGGATCAGGGTCCTACGAGCAGTACTTC. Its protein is CASSSRGSGSYEQYF.

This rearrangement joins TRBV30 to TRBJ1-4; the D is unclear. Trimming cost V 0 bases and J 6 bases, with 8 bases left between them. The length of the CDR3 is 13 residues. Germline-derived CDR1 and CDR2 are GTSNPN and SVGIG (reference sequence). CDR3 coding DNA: TGTGCCTGGAGTGTGAGCGGGCATGAAAAACTGTTTTTT. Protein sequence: CAWSVSGHEKLFF.

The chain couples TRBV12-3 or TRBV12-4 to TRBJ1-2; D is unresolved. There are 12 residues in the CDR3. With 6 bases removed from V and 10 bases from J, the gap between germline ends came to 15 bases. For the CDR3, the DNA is TGTGCCAGCAGATTGTCCGGGTTATCCTACACCTTC. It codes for CASRLSGLSYTF.

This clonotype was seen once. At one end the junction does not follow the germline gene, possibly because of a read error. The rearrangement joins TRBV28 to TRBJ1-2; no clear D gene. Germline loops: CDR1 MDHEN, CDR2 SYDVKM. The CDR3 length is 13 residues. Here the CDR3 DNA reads TGTGCTAGCAGTTTAAACCGACTTGGCGGCTACACCTTC. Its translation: CASSLNRLGGYTF.

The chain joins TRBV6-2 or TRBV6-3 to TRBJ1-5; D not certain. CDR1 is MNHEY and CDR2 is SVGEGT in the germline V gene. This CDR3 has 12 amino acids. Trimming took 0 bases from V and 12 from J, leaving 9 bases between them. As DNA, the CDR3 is TGTGCCAGCAGTTACTCGAGTCAGATCCAGCATTTT. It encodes CASSYSSQIQHF.

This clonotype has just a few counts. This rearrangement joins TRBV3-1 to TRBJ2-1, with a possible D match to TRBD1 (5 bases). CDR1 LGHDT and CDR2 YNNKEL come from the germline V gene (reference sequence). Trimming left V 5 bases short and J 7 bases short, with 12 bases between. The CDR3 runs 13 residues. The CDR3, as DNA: TGTGCCAGCAGCTTGCAGGGTGTGAATGAGCAGTTCTTC. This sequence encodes CASSLQGVNEQFF.

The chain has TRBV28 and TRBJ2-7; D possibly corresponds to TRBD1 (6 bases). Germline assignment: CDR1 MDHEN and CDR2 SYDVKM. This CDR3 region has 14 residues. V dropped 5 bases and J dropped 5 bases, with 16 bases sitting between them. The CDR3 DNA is TGTGCCAGCAGTCCGCCCACAGGGCCCCACGAGCAGTACTTC. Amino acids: CASSPPTGPHEQYF. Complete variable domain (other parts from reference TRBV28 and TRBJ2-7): DVKVTQSSRYLVKRTGEKVFLECVQDMDHENMFWYRQDPGLGLRLIYFSYDVKMKEKGDIPEGYSVSREKKERFSLILESASTNQTSMYLCASSPPTGPHEQYFGPGTRLTVT.

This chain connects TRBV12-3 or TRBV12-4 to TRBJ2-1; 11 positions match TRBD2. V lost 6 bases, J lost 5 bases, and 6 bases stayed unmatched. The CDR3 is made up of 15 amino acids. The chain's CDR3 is CASRASGGWNNEQFF. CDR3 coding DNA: TGTGCCAGCAGGGCTAGCGGGGGGTGGAACAATGAGCAGTTCTTC.